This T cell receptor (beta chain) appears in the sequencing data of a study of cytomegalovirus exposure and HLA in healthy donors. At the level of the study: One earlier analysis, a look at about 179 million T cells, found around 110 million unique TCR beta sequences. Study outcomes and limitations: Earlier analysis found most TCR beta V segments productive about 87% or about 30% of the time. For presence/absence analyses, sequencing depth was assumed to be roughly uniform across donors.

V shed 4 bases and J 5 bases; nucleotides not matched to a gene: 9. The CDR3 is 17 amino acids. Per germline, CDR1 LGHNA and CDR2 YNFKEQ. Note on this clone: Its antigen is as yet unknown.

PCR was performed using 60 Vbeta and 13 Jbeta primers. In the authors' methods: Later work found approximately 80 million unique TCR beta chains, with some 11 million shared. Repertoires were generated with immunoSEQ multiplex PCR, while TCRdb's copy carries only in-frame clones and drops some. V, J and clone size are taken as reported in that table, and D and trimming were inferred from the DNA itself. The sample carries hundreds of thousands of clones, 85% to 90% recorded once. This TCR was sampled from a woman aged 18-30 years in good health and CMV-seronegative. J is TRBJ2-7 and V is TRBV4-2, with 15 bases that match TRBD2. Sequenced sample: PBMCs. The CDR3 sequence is CASSPVGLAGGPHEQYF. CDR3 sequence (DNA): TGTGCCAGCAGCCCCGTCGGACTAGCGGGGGGGCCCCACGAGCAGTACTTC.